Each of the 26 T cell receptor beta chains below was sequenced from the same sample in a study of Graves' ophthalmopathy and Graves' hyperthyroidism. CDR3 regions of TCR beta were amplified from RNA transcripts. HTBI-primed first-round RT-PCR preceded second-round multiplex PCR. TCRdb re-called the multiplex PCR reads through MiXCR, storing one row per CDR3 protein. The table includes roughly 700,000 distinct CDR3 sequences, 40% detected once. Source material: peripheral blood. These receptors were taken from an adult man with Graves' ophthalmopathy.

This rearrangement joins TRBV24-1 to TRBJ1-5; maybe TRBD1 (6 bases). The CDR3 consists of 15 residues. The V gene lost 12 bases and the J gene lost 5 bases, with 22 bases spanning the gap. The germline CDR1 and CDR2 sequences are KGHDR and SFDVKD. In DNA form, the CDR3 reads TGTGCCGGCAGTTCAACAGGGACTGGGGATCAGCCCCAGCATTTT. The encoded protein is CAGSSTGTGDQPQHF.

The rearrangement uses TRBV2 and TRBJ2-7, with unresolved D. Germline CDR1 reads SNHLY; CDR2 reads FYNNEI. Deletions cut 3 bases from V and 0 bases from J, with 12 bases between. The CDR3 has 15 residues. In DNA, the CDR3 is TGTGCCAGCAGTGACATGTCGGGCAGCTCCTACGAGCAGTACTTC. Translating it yields CASSDMSGSSYEQYF.

The V gene is TRBV30, the J gene TRBJ1-1; a possible D gene is TRBD1 (5 bases). V was shortened by 8 bases and J by 1 base, with 11 bases between the two germline ends. Germline CDR1 GTSNPN, CDR2 SVGIG (reference sequence). The CDR3 sequence is 12 residues long. CDR3 nucleotides: TGTGCCCGCCGACAGACGAACACTGAAGCTTTCTTT. Encoded protein: CARRQTNTEAFF.

The rearrangement joins TRBV20-1 to TRBJ2-7; no reliable D call. Germline CDR1 DFQATT, CDR2 SNEGSKA (reference sequence). The CDR3 runs to 13 residues. V lost 2 bases and J lost 2, with 10 bases in between. The CDR3 is CSARSVTPYEQYF. The CDR3, as DNA: TGCAGTGCTAGATCAGTAACCCCCTACGAGCAGTACTTC.

J is TRBJ1-2 and V is TRBV10-3; D might be TRBD1 (6 bases). V was trimmed by 0 bases and J by 7 bases, leaving 12 bases between them. The CDR3 sequence is 14 residues long. CDR1 ENHRY and CDR2 SYGVKD come from the germline V gene. The CDR3 region is CAISESGGSRGYTF. The CDR3 DNA is TGTGCCATCAGTGAGTCAGGGGGTAGTCGTGGCTACACCTTC.

The rearrangement uses TRBV7-9 and TRBJ2-3; 11 nucleotides align to TRBD1. The CDR3 loop spans 14 amino acids. The germline gives CDR1 SEHNR, CDR2 FQNEAQ (reference sequence). The V segment lost 5 bases and the J segment 9 bases; nucleotides outside the gene matches: 7. The CDR3 spells CASSHGTGGRTQYF. CDR3 DNA: TGTGCCAGCAGCCACGGGACAGGGGGACGGACGCAGTATTTT.

The CDR3 loop is CAWSVDGKYGYTF. DNA of the CDR3: TGTGCCTGGAGTGTCGACGGGAAGTATGGCTACACCTTC. The chain carries TRBV30 and TRBJ1-2; D gene ambiguous. There are 13 residues in the CDR3. The germline V gene has CDR1 GTSNPN and CDR2 SVGIG (reference sequence). V was cut by 0 bases and J by 5 bases, with 10 bases left in between.

V is TRBV7-9 and J is TRBJ2-2, with 7 bases identical to TRBD2. Germline V CDR1 and CDR2: SEHNR, FQNEAQ (reference sequence). The length of the CDR3 is 14 residues. The trim removed 7 bases at V and 5 bases at J, leaving 7 bases unmatched. The DNA for the CDR3 is TGTGCCAGCACCCTAGCGGTAGGGACCGGGGAGCTGTTTTTT. It translates to CASTLAVGTGELFF.

The V gene is TRBV25-1, the J gene TRBJ2-2; 13 positions match TRBD2. Germline CDR1 is MGHDK and CDR2 is SYGVNS. The CDR3 has 17 amino acids. V lost 6 bases to trimming and J lost 5 bases; unmatched junction nucleotides: 9. CDR3 loop: CASSLGLAGVGTGELFF. In DNA form, the CDR3 reads TGTGCCAGCAGCCTCGGACTAGCGGGAGTGGGGACCGGGGAGCTGTTTTTT.

The J gene is TRBJ2-7, the V gene TRBV6-5, with 10 bases matching TRBD2. This CDR3 is built from 15 residues. Germline V CDR1 and CDR2: MNHEY, SVGAGI. J was trimmed by 6 bases and V by 2 bases; bases with no gene match: 7. CDR3 bases: TGTGCCAGCAGTTACGTTTCTCTAGCGGGAGTCGAGCAGTACTTC. It is translated as CASSYVSLAGVEQYF.

The chain links TRBV10-3 to TRBJ1-4; D is perhaps TRBD1 (6 bases). Germline lookup yields CDR1 ENHRY and CDR2 SYGVKD. With 9 bases removed from V and 11 bases from J, the gap between germline ends came to 19 bases. CDR3 length: 13 amino acids. The CDR3 loop reads CAIRTDGLGKLFF. The DNA for the CDR3 is TGTGCCATTCGGACAGACGGTCTTGGGAAACTGTTTTTT.

This clonotype came up a few times. Here the CDR3 reads CASSIVQYEQYF. The CDR3 DNA follows: TGTGCCAGCAGCATAGTACAGTACGAGCAGTACTTC. The chain uses TRBV7-9 and TRBJ2-7; D ambiguous. The CDR3 spans 12 residues. CDR1 and CDR2 (germline): SEHNR, FQNEAQ (reference sequence). The germline V and J ends were trimmed by 5 bases and 4 bases, with 9 bases remaining between them.

The chain is built from TRBV7-2 and TRBJ1-2, with 9 bases that match TRBD1. Germline V gene lookup returns CDR1 SGHTA and CDR2 FQGNSA. The CDR3 runs 16 residues. With V trimmed by 7 bases and J by 1 base, 10 bases remained unmatched. The CDR3: CASTLSWDRVNYGYTF. The CDR3 DNA sequence: TGTGCCAGCACCCTATCTTGGGACAGGGTTAACTATGGCTACACCTTC.

J is TRBJ1-2 and V is TRBV25-1, with TRBD1 matching over 8 bases. The length of the CDR3 is 15 residues. The V segment lost 2 bases and the J segment 4 bases; nucleotides outside the gene matches: 6. Germline V gene sequence: CDR1 MGHDK, CDR2 SYGVNS. The CDR3 bases are TGTGCCAGCAGTGAAGGGACAGGTCTTCCCTATGGCTACACCTTC. Protein sequence: CASSEGTGLPYGYTF.

Turning to this clonotype: This CDR3 fails to terminate in the conserved phenylalanine or tryptophan, so it likely reflects a read error. The chain employs TRBV5-1 and TRBJ2-7, with D perhaps TRBD1 or TRBD2 (5 bases each). V lost 0 bases, J lost 6 bases, and 7 bases lay in between. Germline values: CDR1 SGHRS, CDR2 YFSETQ. The length of the CDR3 is 12 residues. The CDR3 protein is CASSLDGGEQYL. DNA of the CDR3: TGCGCCAGCAGCTTGGATGGGGGCGAGCAGTACCTC.

This clonotype was detected many times. The rearrangement uses TRBV9 and TRBJ1-1, with TRBD1 matching 7 bases. The CDR3 extends over 13 amino acids. J lost 5 bases, V lost 2 bases, and 3 bases had no gene match. Germline V CDR1 and CDR2: SGDLS, YYNGEE. CDR3 DNA sequence: TGTGCCAGCAGCGTCACAGGGGTTACTGAAGCTTTCTTT. It translates to CASSVTGVTEAFF.

The chain uses TRBV10-3 and TRBJ2-3; 8 bases map to TRBD1. The CDR3 has 14 amino acids. The germline V gene encodes CDR1 ENHRY and CDR2 SYGVKD. The ends lost 7 bases at V and 2 bases at J; junction bases unmatched: 5. CDR3 DNA: TGTGCCATCAAAAGGGGACAGGACACAGATACGCAGTATTTT. It is translated as CAIKRGQDTDTQYF.

This clonotype has a count of ten or more. The V and J genes are TRBV19 and TRBJ1-1; 8 bases align to TRBD1. This CDR3 comprises 17 residues. V gave up 4 bases and J gave up 0 bases; unmatched junction bases: 10. The germline V gene has CDR1 LNHDA and CDR2 SQIVND (reference sequence). CDR3 residues: CASSSRRTGKMNTEAFF. For the CDR3, the DNA is TGTGCCAGTAGTAGCAGAAGGACAGGGAAGATGAACACTGAAGCTTTCTTT.

This clonotype was counted ten times or more. The J gene is TRBJ2-7, the V gene TRBV10-2, with 11 bases lining up with TRBD1. CDR1 is WSHSY and CDR2 is SAAADI in the germline V gene. Trimming took 3 bases from V and 3 from J; bases not matched to a gene: 7. The CDR3 consists of 16 residues. In DNA, the CDR3 is TGCGCCAGCAGTGACTGGACAGGGGGCAGGGGCTACGAGCAGTACTTC. The encoded protein is CASSDWTGGRGYEQYF.

This clonotype was seen ten or more times. The V call is TRBV12-3 or TRBV12-4, the J call TRBJ1-6, with a possible D match to TRBD1 (5 bases). This CDR3 region has 12 residues. V lost 2 bases, J lost 14 bases, and 10 bases lay in between. This chain's CDR3 is CASSLRGGALHF. The CDR3 nucleotides are TGTGCCAGCAGTTTACGGGGCGGCGCCCTCCACTTT.

This clonotype was seen a few times. V is TRBV6-1 and J is TRBJ2-7; the D gene is possibly TRBD2 (6 bases). The germline V gene encodes CDR1 MNHNS and CDR2 SASEGT. The CDR3 sequence is 14 residues long. V dropped 3 bases and J dropped 0 bases, with 9 bases sitting between them. DNA for the CDR3: TGTGCCAGCAGTGACCGCGGGATCTCCTACGAGCAGTACTTC. It is translated as CASSDRGISYEQYF.

Details on this clonotype: Possible read error: a much larger clone is one base away. The J gene is TRBJ1-1, the V gene TRBV20-1; no definite D call. Germline CDR1 DFQATT, CDR2 SNEGSKA (reference sequence). The CDR3 contains 11 residues. Trimming removed 3 bases at V and 1 base at J, with 3 bases between. The CDR3 spells CSASQNTEAFF. CDR3 sequence (DNA): TGCAGTGCTAGTCAGAACACTGAAGCTTTCTTT.

This clonotype has a single count. This clone may be a read error of a much larger clone one base away. The gene calls are TRBV10-3 and TRBJ2-2; D uncertain. V lost 11 bases to trimming and J lost 0 bases, with 10 bases between them. Germline CDR1 reads ENHRY; CDR2 reads SYGVKD. The CDR3 loop spans 13 amino acids. CDR3 in DNA: TGTGCCGTCGCTTTAACGAACACCGGGGAGCTGTTTTTT. This sequence encodes CAVALTNTGELFF.

The table lists this clonotype with a few counts. The chain couples TRBV19 to TRBJ1-1; D unclear. Trimming pared 3 bases from V and 3 bases from J, leaving 11 bases between. Germline loops: CDR1 LNHDA, CDR2 SQIVND (reference sequence). The CDR3 loop spans 14 amino acids. CDR3 residues: CASSIQGRDTEAFF. CDR3 in DNA: TGTGCCAGTAGTATCCAAGGTAGGGACACTGAAGCTTTCTTT. The full variable domain, in which reference TRBV19 and TRBJ1-1 provide the parts outside the CDR3, is DGGITQSPKYLFRKEGQNVTLSCEQNLNHDAMYWYRQDPGQGLRLIYYSQIVNDFQKGDIAEGYSVSREKKESFPLTVTSAQKNPTAFYLCASSIQGRDTEAFFGQGTRLTVV.

There are a few counts of this clonotype. This chain uses TRBV7-2 with TRBJ2-7, with a weak D call TRBD1 (6 bases). Germline V CDR1 and CDR2: SGHTA, FQGNSA. Between the trimmed V and J ends, which lost 3 bases and 3 bases, there was a span of 21 bases. The CDR3 consists of 17 residues. The CDR3 DNA reads TGTGCCAGCAGCTTTACAGGGCGCGTAGTTTCGGGCTACGAGCAGTACTTC. Translating gives CASSFTGRVVSGYEQYF.

This chain links TRBV6-1 with TRBJ2-5; D is tentatively TRBD1 or TRBD2 (6 bases each). V dropped 5 bases and J dropped 9 bases, with 19 bases sitting between them. The CDR3 length is 14 residues. Germline values: CDR1 MNHNS, CDR2 SASEGT. The CDR3: CASSSGDSREAQYF. CDR3 coding DNA: TGTGCCAGCAGTTCAGGGGACTCCAGGGAGGCCCAGTACTTC.